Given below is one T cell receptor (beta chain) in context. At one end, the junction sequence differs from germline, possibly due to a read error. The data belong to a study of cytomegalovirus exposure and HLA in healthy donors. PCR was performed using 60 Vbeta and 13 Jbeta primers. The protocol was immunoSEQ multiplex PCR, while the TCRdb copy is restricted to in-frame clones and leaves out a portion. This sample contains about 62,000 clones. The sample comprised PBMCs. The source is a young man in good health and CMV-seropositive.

CDR3 nucleotide sequence: TGTGCCAGCAGCCCGCCCGGGGAGAACCAGTACTTC. Protein product: CASSPPGENQYF. This rearrangement joins TRBV5-4 to TRBJ2-5, with a possible D match to TRBD2 (5 bases). CDR3 length: 12 residues. CDR1 is SGHNT and CDR2 is YYREEE in the germline V gene (reference sequence).